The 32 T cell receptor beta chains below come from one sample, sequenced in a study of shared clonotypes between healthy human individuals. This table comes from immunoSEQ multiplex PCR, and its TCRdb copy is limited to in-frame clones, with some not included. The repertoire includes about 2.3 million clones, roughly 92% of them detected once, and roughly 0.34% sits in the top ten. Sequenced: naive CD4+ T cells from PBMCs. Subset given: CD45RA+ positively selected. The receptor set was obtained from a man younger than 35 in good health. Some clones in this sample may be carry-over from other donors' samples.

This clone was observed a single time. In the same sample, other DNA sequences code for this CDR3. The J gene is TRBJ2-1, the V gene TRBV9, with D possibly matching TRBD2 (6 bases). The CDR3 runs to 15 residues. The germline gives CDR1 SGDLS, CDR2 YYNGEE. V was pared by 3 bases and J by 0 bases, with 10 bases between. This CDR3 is CASSGGGSSYNEQFF. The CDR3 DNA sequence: TGTGCCAGCAGCGGCGGAGGGAGCTCCTACAATGAGCAGTTCTTC.

CDR3 coding DNA: TGTGCCAGCAGCTTGGTAGCGGGAATTATAGGTGGTAGCTCCTACGAGCAGTACTTC. This gives the protein CASSLVAGIIGGSSYEQYF. The V gene is TRBV5-4, the J gene TRBJ2-7, with 8 bases aligning to TRBD2. There are 19 residues in the CDR3. After removal of 0 bases from V and 0 bases from J, the junction contained 14 bases not matched to a gene. Per germline, CDR1 SGHNT and CDR2 YYREEE (reference sequence).

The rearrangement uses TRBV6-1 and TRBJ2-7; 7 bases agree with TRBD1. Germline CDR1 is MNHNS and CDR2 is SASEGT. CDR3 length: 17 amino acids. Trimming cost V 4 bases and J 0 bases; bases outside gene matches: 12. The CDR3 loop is CASSVNPGTEGSYEQYF. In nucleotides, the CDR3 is TGTGCCAGCAGTGTGAACCCCGGGACAGAAGGCTCCTACGAGCAGTACTTC.

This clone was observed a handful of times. CDR3 DNA: TGTGCCAGCTCACCTCGGGAGCCCACTGAAGCTTTCTTT. This translates into CASSPREPTEAFF. V is TRBV18 and J is TRBJ1-1; D unclear. This CDR3 has 13 amino acids. With 3 bases removed from V and 4 bases from J, the gap between germline ends came to 9 bases. Germline lookup yields CDR1 KGHSH and CDR2 LQKENI.

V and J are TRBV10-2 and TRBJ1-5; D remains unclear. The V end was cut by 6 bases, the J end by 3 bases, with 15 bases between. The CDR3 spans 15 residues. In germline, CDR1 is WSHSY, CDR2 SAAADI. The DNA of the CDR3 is TGCGCCAGCAGGCCCGGGGAAGCCTACAATCAGCCCCAGCATTTT. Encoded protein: CASRPGEAYNQPQHF.

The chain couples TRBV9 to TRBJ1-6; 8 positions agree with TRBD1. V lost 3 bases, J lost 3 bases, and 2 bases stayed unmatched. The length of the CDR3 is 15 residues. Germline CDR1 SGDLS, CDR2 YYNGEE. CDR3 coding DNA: TGTGCCAGCAGCGACGGACAGGGCTATAATTCACCCCTCCACTTT. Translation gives CASSDGQGYNSPLHF.

The CDR3 spells CASSLGGGATVGEQFF. The CDR3 nucleotides read TGCGCCAGCAGCTTGGGAGGGGGCGCAACGGTGGGTGAGCAGTTCTTC. V and J are TRBV5-1 and TRBJ2-1, with 7 bases identical to TRBD1. This CDR3 comprises 16 residues. Germline V lookup: CDR1 SGHRS, CDR2 YFSETQ. V dropped 0 bases and J dropped 9; count of bases not matched to a gene: 12.

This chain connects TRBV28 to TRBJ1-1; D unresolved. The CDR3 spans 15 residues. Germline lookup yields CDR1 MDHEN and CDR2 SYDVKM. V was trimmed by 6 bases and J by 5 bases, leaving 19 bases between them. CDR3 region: CASSSPAGVPTEAFF. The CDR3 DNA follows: TGTGCCAGCAGCTCTCCCGCAGGAGTGCCGACTGAAGCTTTCTTT.

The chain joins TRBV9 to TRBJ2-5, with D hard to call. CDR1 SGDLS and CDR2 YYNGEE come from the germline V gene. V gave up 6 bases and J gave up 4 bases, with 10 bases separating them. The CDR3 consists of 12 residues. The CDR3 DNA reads TGTGCCAGCAATTCCCTCGGAGAGACCCAGTACTTC. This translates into CASNSLGETQYF.

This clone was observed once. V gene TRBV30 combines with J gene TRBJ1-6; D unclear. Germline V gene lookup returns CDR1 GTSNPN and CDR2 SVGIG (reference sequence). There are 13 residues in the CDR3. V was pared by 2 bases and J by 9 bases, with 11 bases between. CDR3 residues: CAWSPAVSSPLHF. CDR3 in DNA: TGTGCCTGGAGTCCGGCAGTGAGTTCACCCCTCCACTTT.

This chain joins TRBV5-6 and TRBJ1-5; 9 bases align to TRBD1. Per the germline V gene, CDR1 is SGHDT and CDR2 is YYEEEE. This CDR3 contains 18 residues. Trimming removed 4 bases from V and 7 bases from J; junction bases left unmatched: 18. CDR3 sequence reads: CASSIPPARDRERQPQHF. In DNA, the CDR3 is TGTGCCAGCAGCATTCCCCCGGCAAGGGACAGGGAACGCCAGCCCCAGCATTTT. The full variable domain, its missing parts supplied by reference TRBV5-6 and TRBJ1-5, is DAGVTQSPTHLIKTRGQQVTLRCSPKSGHDTVSWYQQALGQGPQFIFQYYEEEERQRGNFPDRFSGHQFPNYSSELNVNALLLGDSALYLCASSIPPARDRERQPQHFGDGTRLSIL.

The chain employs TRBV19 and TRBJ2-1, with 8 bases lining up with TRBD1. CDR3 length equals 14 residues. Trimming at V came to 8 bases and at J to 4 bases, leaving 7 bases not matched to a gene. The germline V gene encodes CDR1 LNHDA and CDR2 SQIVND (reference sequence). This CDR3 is CASSQGARYNEQFF. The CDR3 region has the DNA TGTGCCAGTTCGCAGGGGGCTCGGTACAATGAGCAGTTCTTC.

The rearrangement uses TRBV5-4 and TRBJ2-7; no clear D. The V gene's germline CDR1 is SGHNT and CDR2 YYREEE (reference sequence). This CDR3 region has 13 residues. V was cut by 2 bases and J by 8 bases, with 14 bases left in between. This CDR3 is CASSLLAGEQQYF. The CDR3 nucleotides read TGTGCCAGCAGCTTATTAGCAGGAGAACAGCAGTACTTC.

CDR3 sequence reads: CASSLAGDRDEQFF. The CDR3, as DNA: TGCGCCAGCAGCTTGGCCGGGGACCGCGATGAGCAGTTCTTC. The chain uses TRBV5-1 and TRBJ2-1; D is tentatively TRBD1 or TRBD2 (5 bases each). Between the trimmed V and J ends, which lost 0 bases and 8 bases, there was a span of 12 bases. Germline V gene sequence: CDR1 SGHRS, CDR2 YFSETQ. The CDR3 consists of 14 residues.

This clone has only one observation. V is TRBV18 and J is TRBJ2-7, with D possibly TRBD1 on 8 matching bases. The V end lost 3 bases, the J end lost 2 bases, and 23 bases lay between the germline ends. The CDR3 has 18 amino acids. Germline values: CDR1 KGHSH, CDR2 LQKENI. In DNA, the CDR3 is TGTGCCAGCTCACCGAGGCAGGGGGCGGGAGTCGCAACCTACGAGCAGTACTTC. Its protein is CASSPRQGAGVATYEQYF.

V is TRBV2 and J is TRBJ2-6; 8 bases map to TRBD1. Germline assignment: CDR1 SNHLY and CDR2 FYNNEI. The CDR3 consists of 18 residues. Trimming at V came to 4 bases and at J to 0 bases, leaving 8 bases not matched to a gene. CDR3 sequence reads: CASSATGTGGSGANVLTF. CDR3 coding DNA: TGTGCCAGCAGTGCAACCGGGACAGGCGGCTCTGGGGCCAACGTCCTGACTTTC. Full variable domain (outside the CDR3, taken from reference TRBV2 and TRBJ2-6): EPEVTQTPSHQVTQMGQEVILRCVPISNHLYFYWYRQILGQKVEFLVSFYNNEISEKSEIFDDQFSVERPDGSNFTLKIRSTKLEDSAMYFCASSATGTGGSGANVLTFGAGSRLTVL.

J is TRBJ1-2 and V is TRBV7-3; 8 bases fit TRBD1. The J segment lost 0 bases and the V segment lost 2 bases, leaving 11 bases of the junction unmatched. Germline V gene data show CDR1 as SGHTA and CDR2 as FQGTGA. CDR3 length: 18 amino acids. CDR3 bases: TGTGCCAGCAGCTTAGGGGGACAGGCTAAGTTAGCTAACTATGGCTACACCTTC. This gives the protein CASSLGGQAKLANYGYTF.

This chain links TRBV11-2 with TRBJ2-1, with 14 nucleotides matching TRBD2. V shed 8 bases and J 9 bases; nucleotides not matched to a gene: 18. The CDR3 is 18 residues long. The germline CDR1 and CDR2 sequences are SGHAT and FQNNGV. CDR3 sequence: CASSAIDAGLAGVVEQFF. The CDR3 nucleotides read TGTGCCAGCTCAGCTATCGACGCGGGACTAGCGGGAGTCGTTGAGCAGTTCTTC. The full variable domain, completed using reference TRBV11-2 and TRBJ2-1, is EAGVAQSPRYKIIEKRQSVAFWCNPISGHATLYWYQQILGQGPKLLIQFQNNGVVDDSQLPKDRFSAERLKGVDSTLKIQPAKLEDSAVYLCASSAIDAGLAGVVEQFFGPGTRLTVL.

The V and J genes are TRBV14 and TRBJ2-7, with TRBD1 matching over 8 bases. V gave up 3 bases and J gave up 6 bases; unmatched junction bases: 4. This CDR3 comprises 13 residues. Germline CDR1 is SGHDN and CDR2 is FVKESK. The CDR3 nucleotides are TGTGCCAGCAGCCACGGGGACAGGCGCGAGCAGTACTTC. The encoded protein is CASSHGDRREQYF.

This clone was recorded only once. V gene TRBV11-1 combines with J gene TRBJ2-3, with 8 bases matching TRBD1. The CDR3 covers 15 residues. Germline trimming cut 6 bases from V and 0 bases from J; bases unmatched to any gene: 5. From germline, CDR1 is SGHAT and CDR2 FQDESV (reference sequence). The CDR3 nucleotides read TGTGCCAGCAGACCCCGGGACAGGAGCACAGATACGCAGTATTTT. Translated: CASRPRDRSTDTQYF.

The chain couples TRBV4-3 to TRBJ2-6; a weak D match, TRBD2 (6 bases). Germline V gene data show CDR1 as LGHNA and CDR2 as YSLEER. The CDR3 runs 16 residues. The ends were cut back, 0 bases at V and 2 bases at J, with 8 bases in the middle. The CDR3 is CASSQDGGAGANVLTF. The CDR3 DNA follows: TGCGCCAGCAGCCAAGATGGAGGGGCTGGGGCCAACGTCCTGACTTTC.

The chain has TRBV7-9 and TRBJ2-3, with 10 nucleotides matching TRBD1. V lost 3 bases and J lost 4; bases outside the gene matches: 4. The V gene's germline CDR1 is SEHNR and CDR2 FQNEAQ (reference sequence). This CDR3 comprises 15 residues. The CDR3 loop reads CASSFWDRGSDTQYF. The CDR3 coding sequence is TGTGCCAGCAGCTTCTGGGACAGGGGCTCAGATACGCAGTATTTT.

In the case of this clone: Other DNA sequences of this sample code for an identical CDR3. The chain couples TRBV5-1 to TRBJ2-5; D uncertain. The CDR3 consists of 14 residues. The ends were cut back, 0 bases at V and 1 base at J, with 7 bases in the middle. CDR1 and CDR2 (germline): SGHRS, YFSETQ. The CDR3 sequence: CASSLAQTQETQYF. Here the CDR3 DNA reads TGCGCCAGCAGCTTGGCGCAGACCCAAGAGACCCAGTACTTC.

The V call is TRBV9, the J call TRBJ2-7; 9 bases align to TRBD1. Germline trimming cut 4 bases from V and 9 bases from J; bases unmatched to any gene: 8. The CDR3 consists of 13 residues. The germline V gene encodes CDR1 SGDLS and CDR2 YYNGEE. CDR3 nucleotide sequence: TGTGCCAGCAGCCCATACAGGGGGCTGGTGCAGTACTTC. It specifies CASSPYRGLVQYF.

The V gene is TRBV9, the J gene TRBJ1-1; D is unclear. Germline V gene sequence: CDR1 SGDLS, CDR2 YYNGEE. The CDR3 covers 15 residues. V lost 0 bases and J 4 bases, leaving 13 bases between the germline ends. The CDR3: CASSVVRSTSTEAFF. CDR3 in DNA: TGTGCCAGCAGCGTAGTAAGATCGACGAGCACTGAAGCTTTCTTT.

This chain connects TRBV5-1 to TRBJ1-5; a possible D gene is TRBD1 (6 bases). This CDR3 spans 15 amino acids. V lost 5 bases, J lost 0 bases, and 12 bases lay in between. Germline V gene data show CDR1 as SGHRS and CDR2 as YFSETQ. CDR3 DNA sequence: TGCGCCAGCAGTCAGGGGCCTAATAGCAATCAGCCCCAGCATTTT. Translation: CASSQGPNSNQPQHF.

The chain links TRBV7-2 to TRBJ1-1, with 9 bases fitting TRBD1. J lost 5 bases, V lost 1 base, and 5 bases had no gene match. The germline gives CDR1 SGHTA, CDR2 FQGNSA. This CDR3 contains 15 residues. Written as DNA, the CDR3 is TGTGCCAGCAGCTTAGGGGGACAGGGTAGGACTGAAGCTTTCTTT. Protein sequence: CASSLGGQGRTEAFF.

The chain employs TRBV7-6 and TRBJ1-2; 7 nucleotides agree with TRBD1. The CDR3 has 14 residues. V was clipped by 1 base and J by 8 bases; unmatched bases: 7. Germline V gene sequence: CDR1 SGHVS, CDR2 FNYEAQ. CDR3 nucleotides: TGTGCCAGCAGCTTAGAGGCAGGGGGTAGGGGCTACACCTTC. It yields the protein CASSLEAGGRGYTF.

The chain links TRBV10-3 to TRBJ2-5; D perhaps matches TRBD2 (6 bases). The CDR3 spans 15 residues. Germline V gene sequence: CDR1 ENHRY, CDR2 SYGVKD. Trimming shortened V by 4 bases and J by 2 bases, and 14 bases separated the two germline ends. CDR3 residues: CAISGTASGQETQYF. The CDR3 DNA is TGTGCCATCAGTGGAACGGCCAGCGGGCAAGAGACCCAGTACTTC.

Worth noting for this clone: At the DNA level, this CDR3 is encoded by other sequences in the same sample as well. In DNA form, the CDR3 reads TGTGCCAGCAGCTTGTACAGGGGAGGCTCTAATCAGCCCCAGCATTTT. It is translated as CASSLYRGGSNQPQHF. V is TRBV5-8 and J is TRBJ1-5; 7 bases map to TRBD1. The V gene's germline CDR1 is SGHTS and CDR2 YDEGEE. The junction had 8 bases not matched to a gene; V was cut back by 1 base and J by 4 bases. CDR3 length: 16 amino acids.

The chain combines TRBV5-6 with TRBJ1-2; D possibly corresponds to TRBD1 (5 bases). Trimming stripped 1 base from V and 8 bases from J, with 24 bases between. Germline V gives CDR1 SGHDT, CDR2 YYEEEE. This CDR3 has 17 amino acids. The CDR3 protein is CASSLTHVDPRGGGYTF. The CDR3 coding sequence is TGTGCCAGCAGCTTGACCCACGTTGACCCCCGGGGGGGAGGCTACACCTTC.

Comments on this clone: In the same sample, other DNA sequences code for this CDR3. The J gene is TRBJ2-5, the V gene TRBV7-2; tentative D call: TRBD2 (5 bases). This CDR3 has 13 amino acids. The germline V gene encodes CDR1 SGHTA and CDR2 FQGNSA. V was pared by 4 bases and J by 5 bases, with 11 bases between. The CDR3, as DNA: TGTGCCAGCAGCTCGCGGACGGGGGAGACCCAGTACTTC. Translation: CASSSRTGETQYF.